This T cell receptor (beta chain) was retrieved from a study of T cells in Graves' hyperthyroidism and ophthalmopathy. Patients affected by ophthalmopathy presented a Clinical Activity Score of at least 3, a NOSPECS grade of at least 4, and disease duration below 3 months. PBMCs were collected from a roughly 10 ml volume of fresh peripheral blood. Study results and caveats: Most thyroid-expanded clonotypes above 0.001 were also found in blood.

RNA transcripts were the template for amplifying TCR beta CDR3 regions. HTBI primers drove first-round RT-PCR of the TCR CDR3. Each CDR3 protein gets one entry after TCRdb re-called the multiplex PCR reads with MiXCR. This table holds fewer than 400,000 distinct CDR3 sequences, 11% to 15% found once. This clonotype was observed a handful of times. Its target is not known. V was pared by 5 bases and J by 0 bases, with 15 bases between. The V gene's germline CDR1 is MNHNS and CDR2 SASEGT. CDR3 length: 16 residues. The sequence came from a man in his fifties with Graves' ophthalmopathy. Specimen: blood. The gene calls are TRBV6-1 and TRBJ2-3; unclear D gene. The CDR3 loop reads CASSYRRGLSTDTQYF. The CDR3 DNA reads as TGTGCCAGCAGTTACCGCCGAGGATTAAGCACAGATACGCAGTATTTT.